This T cell receptor beta chain was captured by sequencing in a study of blood T cell repertoires in COVID-19. The data were produced by immunoSEQ multiplex PCR, yet TCRdb's version contains in-frame clones alone and is incomplete. The sample contains 270,000 or so clones, roughly 84% of which appear only once. The germline V and J ends were trimmed by 6 bases and 3 bases, with 14 bases remaining between them. CDR1 is MNHEY and CDR2 is SVGAGI in the germline V gene. This CDR3 comprises 14 residues. The origin of this receptor is a human donor with COVID-19, enrolled during active disease. The donor label of this sample is uncertain. The sample comprised peripheral blood. The rearrangement uses TRBV6-5 and TRBJ1-2; weak D call: TRBD1 (5 bases). The CDR3 here is CASSASGAHYGYTF. Written as DNA, the CDR3 is TGTGCCAGCAGCGCCTCTGGGGCCCACTATGGCTACACCTTC.